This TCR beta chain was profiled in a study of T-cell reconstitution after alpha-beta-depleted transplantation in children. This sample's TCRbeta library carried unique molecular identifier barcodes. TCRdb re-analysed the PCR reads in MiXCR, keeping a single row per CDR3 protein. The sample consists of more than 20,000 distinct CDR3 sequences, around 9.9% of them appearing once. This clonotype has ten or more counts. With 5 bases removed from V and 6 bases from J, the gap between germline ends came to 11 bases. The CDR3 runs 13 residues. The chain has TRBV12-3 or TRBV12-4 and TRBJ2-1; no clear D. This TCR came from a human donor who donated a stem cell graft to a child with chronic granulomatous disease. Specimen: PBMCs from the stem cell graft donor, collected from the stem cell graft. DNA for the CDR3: TGTGCCAGCAGTGTTTTTGTCGGCAATGAGCAGTTCTTC. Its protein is CASSVFVGNEQFF.